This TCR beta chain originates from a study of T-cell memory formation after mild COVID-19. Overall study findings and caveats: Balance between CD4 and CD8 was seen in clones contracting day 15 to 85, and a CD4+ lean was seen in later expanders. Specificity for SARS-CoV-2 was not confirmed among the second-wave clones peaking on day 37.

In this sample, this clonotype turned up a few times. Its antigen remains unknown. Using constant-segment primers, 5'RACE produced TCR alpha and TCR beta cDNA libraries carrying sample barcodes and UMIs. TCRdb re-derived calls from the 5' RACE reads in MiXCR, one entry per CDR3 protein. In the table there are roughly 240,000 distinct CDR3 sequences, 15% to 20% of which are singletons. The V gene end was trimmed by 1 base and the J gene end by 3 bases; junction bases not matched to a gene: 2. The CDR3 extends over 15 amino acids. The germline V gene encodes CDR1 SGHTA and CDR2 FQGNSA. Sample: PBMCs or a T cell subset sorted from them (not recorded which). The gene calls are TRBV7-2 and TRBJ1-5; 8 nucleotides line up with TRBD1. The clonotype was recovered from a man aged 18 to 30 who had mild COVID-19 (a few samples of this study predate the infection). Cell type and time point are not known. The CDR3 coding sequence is TGTGCCAGCAGCTTAGGACAGGGGTTCAATCAGCCCCAGCATTTT. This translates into CASSLGQGFNQPQHF.